This TCR beta chain was sequenced for a study of prognosis after radiotherapy for stage I lung cancer. Study results and limitations: Reportedly, the usage of TRBV and TRBJ genes was not the same in patients with and without metastases.

V gave up 8 bases and J gave up 7 bases, with 15 bases separating them. CDR1 is SGHNT, CDR2 YENEEA, per germline. CDR3 size: 13 residues. This clonotype is medium-sized within its sample. Antigen: not known. TCR beta CDR3 amplification from genomic DNA was performed by two-round multiplex PCR. Primers were specific to each TRBV and TRBJ gene in first-round PCR. TCRdb redid the calling of the multiplex PCR reads with MiXCR, one entry per CDR3 protein. Of roughly 30,000 distinct CDR3 sequences in the sample, under 60% were seen once. V gene TRBV11-3 combines with J gene TRBJ2-1; tentatively, D is TRBD1 (6 bases). Material: PBMCs, obtained before or after stereotactic body radiation therapy (not recorded which). The clonotype comes from a donor over 45 with non-small cell lung cancer. The CDR3 coding sequence is TGTGCCAGCGCTGGGCAAGGGGGAAATGAGCAGTTCTTC. Amino acids: CASAGQGGNEQFF.